This TCR beta chain was captured in a study of cytomegalovirus exposure and HLA in healthy donors. Overall study context: A preliminary data release comprised around 85 million unique TCRs obtained from HLA-typed donors.

V was clipped by 7 bases and J by 7 bases; unmatched bases: 16. This CDR3 contains 16 residues. CDR1 and CDR2 from the germline V gene are ENHRY and SYGVKD. With 60 Vbeta and 13 Jbeta primers, the PCR was carried out. Sequenced by immunoSEQ multiplex PCR; TCRdb stores in-frame clones only, minus some. The sample contains some 76,000 clones, 65% to 85% of which appear only once. The chain employs TRBV10-3 and TRBJ2-3; 8 bases are a match to TRBD2. This TCR was recovered from a woman aged 50 to 65 in good health and CMV-seronegative. Sequenced material: PBMCs. The CDR3 is CAIMALSSGMSNTQYF. The CDR3 nucleotides are TGTGCCATCATGGCGCTAAGTAGCGGGATGTCGAATACGCAGTATTTT.